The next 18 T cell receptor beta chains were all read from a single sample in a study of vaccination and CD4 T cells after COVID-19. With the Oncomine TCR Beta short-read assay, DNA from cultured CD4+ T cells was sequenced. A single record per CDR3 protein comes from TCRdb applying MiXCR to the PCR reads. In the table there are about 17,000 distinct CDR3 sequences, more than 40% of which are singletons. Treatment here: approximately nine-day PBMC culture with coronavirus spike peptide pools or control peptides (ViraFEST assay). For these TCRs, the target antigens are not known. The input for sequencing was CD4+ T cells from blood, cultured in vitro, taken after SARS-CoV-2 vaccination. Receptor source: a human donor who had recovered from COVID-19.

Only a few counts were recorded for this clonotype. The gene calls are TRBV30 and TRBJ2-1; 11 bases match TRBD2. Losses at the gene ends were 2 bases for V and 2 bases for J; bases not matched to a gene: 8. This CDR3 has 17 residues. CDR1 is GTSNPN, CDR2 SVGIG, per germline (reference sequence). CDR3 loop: CAWSRNGLAGTYNEQFF. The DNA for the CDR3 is TGTGCCTGGAGTAGAAACGGACTAGCGGGTACCTACAATGAGCAGTTCTTC.

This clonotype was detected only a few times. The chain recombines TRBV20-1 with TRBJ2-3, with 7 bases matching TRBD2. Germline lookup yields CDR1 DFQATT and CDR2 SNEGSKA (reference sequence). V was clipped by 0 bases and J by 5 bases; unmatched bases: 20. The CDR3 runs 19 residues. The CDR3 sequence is CSARDHRRGMGMVGDTQYF. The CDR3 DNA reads TGCAGTGCTAGAGATCATAGGCGGGGGATGGGAATGGTTGGAGATACGCAGTATTTT.

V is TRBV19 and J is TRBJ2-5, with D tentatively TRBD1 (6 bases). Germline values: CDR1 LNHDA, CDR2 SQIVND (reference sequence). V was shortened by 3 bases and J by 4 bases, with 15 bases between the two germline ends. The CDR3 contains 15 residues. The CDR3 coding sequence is TGTGCCAGTAGTATTCAGCAGGGGACGGTAGAGACCCAGTACTTC. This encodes CASSIQQGTVETQYF.

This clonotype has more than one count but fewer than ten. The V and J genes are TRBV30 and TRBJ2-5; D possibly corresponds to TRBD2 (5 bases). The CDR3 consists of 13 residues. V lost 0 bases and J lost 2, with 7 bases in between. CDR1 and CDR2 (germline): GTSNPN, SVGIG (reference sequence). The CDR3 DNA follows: TGTGCCTGGAGTGTCCCGGGGCAAGAGACCCAGTACTTC. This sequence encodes CAWSVPGQETQYF.

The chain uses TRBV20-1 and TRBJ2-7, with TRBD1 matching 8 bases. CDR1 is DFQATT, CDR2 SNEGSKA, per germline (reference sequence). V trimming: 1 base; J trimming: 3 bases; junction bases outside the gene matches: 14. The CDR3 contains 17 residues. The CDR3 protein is CSARGRTGNYGNYEQYF. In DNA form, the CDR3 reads TGCAGTGCTAGAGGACGGACAGGGAACTATGGGAACTACGAGCAGTACTTC.

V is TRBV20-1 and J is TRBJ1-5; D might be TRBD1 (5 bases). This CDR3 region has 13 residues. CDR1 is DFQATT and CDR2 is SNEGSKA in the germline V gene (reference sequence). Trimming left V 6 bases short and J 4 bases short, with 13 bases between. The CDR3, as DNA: TGCAGTGCCTCGACAGACGCTAATCAGCCCCAGCATTTT. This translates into CSASTDANQPQHF.

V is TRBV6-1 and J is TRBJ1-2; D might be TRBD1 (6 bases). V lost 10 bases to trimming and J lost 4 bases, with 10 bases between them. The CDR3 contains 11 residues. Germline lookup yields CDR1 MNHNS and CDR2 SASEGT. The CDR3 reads CATQGAYGYTF. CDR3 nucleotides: TGTGCCACACAGGGTGCCTATGGCTACACCTTC.

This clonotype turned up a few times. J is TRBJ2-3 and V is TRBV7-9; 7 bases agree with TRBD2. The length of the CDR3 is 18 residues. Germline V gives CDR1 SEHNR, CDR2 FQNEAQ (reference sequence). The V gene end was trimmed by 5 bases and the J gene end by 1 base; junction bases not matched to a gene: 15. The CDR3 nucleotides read TGTGCCAGCAGCCAGAGTCCCGGGGGAGGGAGGGGCACAGATACGCAGTATTTT. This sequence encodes CASSQSPGGGRGTDTQYF.

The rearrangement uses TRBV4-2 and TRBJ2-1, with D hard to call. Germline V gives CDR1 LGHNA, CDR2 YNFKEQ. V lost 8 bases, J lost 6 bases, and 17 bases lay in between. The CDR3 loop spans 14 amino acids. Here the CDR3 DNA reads TGTGCCAGCTCCCCACAAAATGGGCTCAATGAGCAGTTCTTC. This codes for CASSPQNGLNEQFF.

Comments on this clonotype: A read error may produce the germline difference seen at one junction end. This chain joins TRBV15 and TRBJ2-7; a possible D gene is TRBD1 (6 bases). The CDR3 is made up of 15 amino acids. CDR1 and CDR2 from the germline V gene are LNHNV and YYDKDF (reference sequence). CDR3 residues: CAASRAGESSYEQYF. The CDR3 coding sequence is TGTGCCGCCAGCAGGGCAGGGGAGAGCTCCTACGAGCAGTACTTC. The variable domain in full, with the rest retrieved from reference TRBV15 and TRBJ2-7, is DAMVIQNPRYQVTQFGKPVTLSCSQTLNHNVMYWYQQKSSQAPKLLFHYYDKDFNNEADTPDNFQSRRPNTSFCFLDIRSPGLGDTAMYLCAASRAGESSYEQYFGPGTRLTVT.

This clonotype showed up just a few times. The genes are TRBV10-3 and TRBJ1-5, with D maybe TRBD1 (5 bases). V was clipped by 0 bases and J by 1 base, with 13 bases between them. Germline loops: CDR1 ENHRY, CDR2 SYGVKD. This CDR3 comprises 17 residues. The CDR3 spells CAISESVGTRSNQPQHF. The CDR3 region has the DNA TGTGCCATCAGTGAGTCCGTCGGGACCAGGAGCAATCAGCCCCAGCATTTT.

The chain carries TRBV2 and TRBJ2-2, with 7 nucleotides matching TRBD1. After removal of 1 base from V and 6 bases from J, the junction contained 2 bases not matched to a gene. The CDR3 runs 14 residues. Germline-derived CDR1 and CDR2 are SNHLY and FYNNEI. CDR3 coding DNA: TGTGCCAGCAGTGAAGAAAGGGGGCCCGGGGAGCTGTTTTTT. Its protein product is CASSEERGPGELFF.

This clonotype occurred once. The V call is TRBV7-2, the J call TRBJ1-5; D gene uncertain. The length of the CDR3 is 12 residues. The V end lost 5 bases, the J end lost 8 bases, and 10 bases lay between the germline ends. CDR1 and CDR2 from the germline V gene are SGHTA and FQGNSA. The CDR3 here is CASSEISKPQHF. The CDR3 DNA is TGTGCCAGCAGCGAGATCTCTAAGCCCCAGCATTTT.

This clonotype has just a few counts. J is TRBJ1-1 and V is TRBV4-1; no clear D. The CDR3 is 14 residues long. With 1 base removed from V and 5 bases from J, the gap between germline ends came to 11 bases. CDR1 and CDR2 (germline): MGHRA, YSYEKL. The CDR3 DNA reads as TGCGCCAGCAGCCAAGTAGAGCGGCCGACTGAAGCTTTCTTT. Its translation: CASSQVERPTEAFF.

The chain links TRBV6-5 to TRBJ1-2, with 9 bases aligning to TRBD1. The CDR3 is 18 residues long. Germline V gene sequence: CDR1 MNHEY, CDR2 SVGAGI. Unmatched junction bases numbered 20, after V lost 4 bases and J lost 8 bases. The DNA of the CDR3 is TGTGCCAGCAGTTCCCGAAGGGGACAGGGTCTATTGGCAGGCGGCTACACCTTC. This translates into CASSSRRGQGLLAGGYTF.

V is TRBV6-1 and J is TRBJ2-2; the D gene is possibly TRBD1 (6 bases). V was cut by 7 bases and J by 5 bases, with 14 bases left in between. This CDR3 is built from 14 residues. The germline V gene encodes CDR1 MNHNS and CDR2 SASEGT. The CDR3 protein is CASNIQGYTGELFF. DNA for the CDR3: TGTGCCAGCAACATACAGGGTTATACCGGGGAGCTGTTTTTT.

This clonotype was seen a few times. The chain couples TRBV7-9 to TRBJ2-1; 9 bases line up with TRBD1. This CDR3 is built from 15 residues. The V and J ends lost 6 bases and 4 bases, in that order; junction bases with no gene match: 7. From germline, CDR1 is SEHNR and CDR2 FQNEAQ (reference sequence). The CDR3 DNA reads TGTGCCAGCAGTGATCTGGGACAGGGTTACAATGAGCAGTTCTTC. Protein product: CASSDLGQGYNEQFF.

CDR3 bases: TGCAGTGCTAGAGCCCTTAGCACAGATACGCAGTATTTT. As protein: CSARALSTDTQYF. The gene calls are TRBV20-1 and TRBJ2-3, with unresolved D. CDR1 is DFQATT, CDR2 SNEGSKA, per germline (reference sequence). The CDR3 runs 13 residues. Trimming cost V 1 base and J 0 bases, with 5 bases left between them.